This T cell receptor beta chain is from a study of T cell repertoires in cytomegalovirus infection. The wider study: Public TCR beta signatures indicated both CMV infection and matching HLA type. General study results and limits: CMV-specific HLA-C-restricted TCR beta clonotypes dominated the ex vivo response.

Worth noting for this clonotype: Its specificity is unknown.

TCRdb re-analysed the reads in MiXCR, keeping a single row per CDR3 protein. The sample has approximately 160,000 distinct CDR3 sequences; approximately 17% are singletons. Losses at the gene ends were 3 bases for V and 4 bases for J; bases not matched to a gene: 12. The CDR3 is 16 amino acids. Germline CDR1 SGDLS, CDR2 YYNGEE. This chain connects TRBV9 to TRBJ1-1; TRBD1 matches 7 bases. Material: CD8+ T cells from PBMCs. This receptor was identified in a human donor in good health (CMV status not recorded). Some clones in this sample may be carry-over from other donors' samples. Written as DNA, the CDR3 is TGTGCCAGCAGCGCGACAGTCAACCAGGGGGGCACTGAAGCTTTCTTT. As protein: CASSATVNQGGTEAFF. The full variable domain, its missing parts supplied by reference TRBV9 and TRBJ1-1, is DSGVTQTPKHLITATGQRVTLRCSPRSGDLSVYWYQQSLDQGLQFLIQYYNGEERAKGNILERFSAQQFPDLHSELNLSSLELGDSALYFCASSATVNQGGTEAFFGQGTRLTVV.